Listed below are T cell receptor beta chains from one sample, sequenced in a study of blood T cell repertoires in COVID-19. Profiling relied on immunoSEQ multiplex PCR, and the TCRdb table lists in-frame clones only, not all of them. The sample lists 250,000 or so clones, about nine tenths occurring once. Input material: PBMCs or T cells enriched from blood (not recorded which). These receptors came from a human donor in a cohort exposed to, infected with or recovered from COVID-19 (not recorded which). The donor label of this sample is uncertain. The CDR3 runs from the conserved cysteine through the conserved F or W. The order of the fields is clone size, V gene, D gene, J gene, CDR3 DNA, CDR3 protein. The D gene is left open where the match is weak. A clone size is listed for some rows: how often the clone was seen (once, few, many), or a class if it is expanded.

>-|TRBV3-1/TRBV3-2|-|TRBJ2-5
TGTGCCAGCAGCCAAGAGCGGGTGGAGACCCAGTACTTC
CASSQERVETQYF
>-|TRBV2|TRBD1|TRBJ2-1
TGTGCCAGCAGTGAGACGACAGGGGGCGGCAGTTTAATGGACAATGAGCAGTTCTTC
CASSETTGGGSLMDNEQFF
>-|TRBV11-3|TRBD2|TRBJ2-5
TGTGCCAGCAGCCAAGGGACTAGCGGGGGGCCCGAGGGCCAGTACTTC
CASSQGTSGGPEGQYF
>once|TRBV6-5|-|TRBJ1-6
TGTGCCAGCAGCAACTCGGGGATGCGGTCACCCCTCCACTTT
CASSNSGMRSPLHF
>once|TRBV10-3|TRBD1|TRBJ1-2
TGTGCCATCAGTGAGTCGAGAGTGGCGACAGGGGGCGGCAGCTATGGCTACACCTTC
CAISESRVATGGGSYGYTF
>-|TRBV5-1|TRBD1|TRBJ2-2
TGCGCCAGCAGCTTGGACAGGGGTAGCACCGGGGAGCTGTTTTTT
CASSLDRGSTGELFF
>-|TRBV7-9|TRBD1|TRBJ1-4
TGTGCCAGCAGCTTAGAAGGGGGCGGGTATGAAAAACTGTTTTTT
CASSLEGGGYEKLFF
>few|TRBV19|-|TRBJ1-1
TGTGCCAGTAGTATCCAGGGAATCAAAAACACTGAAGCTTTCTTT
CASSIQGIKNTEAFF
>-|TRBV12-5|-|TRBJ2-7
TGTGCTAGTGGGGTTCGCTACTACGAGCAGTACTTC
CASGVRYYEQYF
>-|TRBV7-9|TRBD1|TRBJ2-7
TGTGCCAGCAGCCGCCACCAAAGGGACAGCTACGAGCAGTACTTC
CASSRHQRDSYEQYF
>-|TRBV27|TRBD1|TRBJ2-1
TGTGCCAGCCGGACAGGGAGCTCCTACAATGAGCAGTTCTTC
CASRTGSSYNEQFF
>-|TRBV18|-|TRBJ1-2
TGTGCCAGCTCCCTCGAGCCGAGTTTCTATGGCTACACCTTC
CASSLEPSFYGYTF
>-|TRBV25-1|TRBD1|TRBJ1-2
TGTGCCAGCAGTAAACAGGGGTCCTATGGCTACACCTTC
CASSKQGSYGYTF
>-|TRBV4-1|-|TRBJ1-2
TGCGCCAGCAGCCAAGTAGTACGGGACTATGGCTACACCTTC
CASSQVVRDYGYTF
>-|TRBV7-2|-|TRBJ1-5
TGTGCCAGCAGCTCATGGGGCAGTAGCAATCAGCCCCAGCATTTT
CASSSWGSSNQPQHF
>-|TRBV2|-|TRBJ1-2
TGTGCCAGCATTTTTGGCCAAATTAACTATGGCTACACCTTC
CASIFGQINYGYTF
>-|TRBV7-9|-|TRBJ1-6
TGTGCCAGCAGGAAAAGTGGGCCAGGGTCGGGTTCACCCCTCCACTTT
CASRKSGPGSGSPLHF
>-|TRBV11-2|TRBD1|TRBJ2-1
TGTGCCAGCAGCACACGCTCCGGACAGGGGGGAAACAATGAGCAGTTCTTC
CASSTRSGQGGNNEQFF
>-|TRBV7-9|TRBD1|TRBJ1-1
TGTGCCACCCGCGGGACAGGACCAGATGCTTTCTTT
CATRGTGPDAFF
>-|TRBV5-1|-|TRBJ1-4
TGCGCCAGCGGTAACTCACAGGGATCGGAAAAACTGTTTTTT
CASGNSQGSEKLFF
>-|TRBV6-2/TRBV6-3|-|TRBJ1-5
TGTGCCAGCAGCCGTGGGCGGACACCGTATAGCAATCAGCCCCAGCATTTT
CASSRGRTPYSNQPQHF
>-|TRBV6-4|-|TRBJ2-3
TGTGCCAGCCGTCAGGGCTGGGGTTCAGATACGCAGTATTTT
CASRQGWGSDTQYF
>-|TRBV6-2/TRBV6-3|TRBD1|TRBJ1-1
TGTGCCAGCAGTTCCACAGGGGGCAGAGGCACTGAAGCTTTCTTT
CASSSTGGRGTEAFF
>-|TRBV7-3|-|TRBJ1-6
TGTGCCAGCAGCTTAGGATCTAGTAATTCACCCCTCCACTTT
CASSLGSSNSPLHF
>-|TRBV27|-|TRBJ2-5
TGTGCCAGCAGTCCCTTAGGTGTGGAGGGCCAAGAGACCCAGTACTTC
CASSPLGVEGQETQYF
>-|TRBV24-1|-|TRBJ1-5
TGTGCCACCAGTGATGACAACAGGGATTTTAGAGATCAGCCCCAGCATTTT
CATSDDNRDFRDQPQHF
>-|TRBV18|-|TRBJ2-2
TGTGCCAGCTCACCACCGCCCGTTCCGCCTGTACAGGGAGCCACCGGGGAGCTGTTTTTT
CASSPPPVPPVQGATGELFF
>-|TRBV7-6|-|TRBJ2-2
TGTGCCAGCAGCCCAATCGGCCGGGACACCGGGGAGCTGTTTTTT
CASSPIGRDTGELFF
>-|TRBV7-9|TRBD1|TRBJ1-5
TGTGCCAGCAGCCTTTGGACAGGGAGCAATCAGCCCCAGCATTTT
CASSLWTGSNQPQHF
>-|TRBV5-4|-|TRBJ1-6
TGTGCCAGCAGCTTGGAGGCGGGGCTTTCACCCCTCCACTTT
CASSLEAGLSPLHF
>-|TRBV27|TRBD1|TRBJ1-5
TGTGCCAGCAAATTGGGACAGGGAGAGCCCCAGCATTTT
CASKLGQGEPQHF
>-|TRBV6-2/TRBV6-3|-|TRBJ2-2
TGTGCCAGCAGTTCCACAGTTACGAACACCGGGGAGCTGTTTTTT
CASSSTVTNTGELFF
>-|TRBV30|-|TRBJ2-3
TGTGCCTGGAGTGTACGTTTGGGACACCTCACAGATACGCAGTATTTT
CAWSVRLGHLTDTQYF
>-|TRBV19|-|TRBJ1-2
TGTGCCAGCTCAAAGGGGTTCAACTATGGCTACACCTTC
CASSKGFNYGYTF
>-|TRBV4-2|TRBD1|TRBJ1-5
TGTGCCAGCAGCCAAGCACGTGGACAGGGGGAGCGTCAGCCCCAGCATTTT
CASSQARGQGERQPQHF
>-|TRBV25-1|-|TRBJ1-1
TGTGCCAGCAGGGGAACAGGGAACACTGAAGCTTTCTTT
CASRGTGNTEAFF
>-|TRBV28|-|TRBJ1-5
TGTGCCAGCAGTTTAAGAGGGCCGGGTCTGAATCAGCCCCAGCATTTT
CASSLRGPGLNQPQHF
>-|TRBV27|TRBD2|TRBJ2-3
TGTGCCAGCAGTAAGCCTGGGCTAGCGGGGTACACAGATACGCAGTATTTT
CASSKPGLAGYTDTQYF
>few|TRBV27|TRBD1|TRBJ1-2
TGTGCCAGCAGTCCTTCCTTTGGCAGGGGGCGGTCTGCTTATGGCTACACCTTC
CASSPSFGRGRSAYGYTF
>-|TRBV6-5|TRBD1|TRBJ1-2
TGTGCCAGCAGGGAGAACAGGGGGACCAACTATGGCTACACCTTC
CASRENRGTNYGYTF
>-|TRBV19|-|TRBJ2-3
TGTGCCAGTAGTGCCTTACTAGCAGATACGCAGTATTTT
CASSALLADTQYF
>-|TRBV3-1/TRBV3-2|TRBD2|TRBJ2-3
TGTGCCAGCAGCCCTCAACCCTTTGGACTAGCGGGGTTCGGGGATACGCAGTATTTT
CASSPQPFGLAGFGDTQYF
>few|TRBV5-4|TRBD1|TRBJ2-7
TGTGCCAGCAGCCTCTGGGACAGAGCCTACGAGCAGTACTTC
CASSLWDRAYEQYF
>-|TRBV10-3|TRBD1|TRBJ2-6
TGTGCCATCAGTGAACCTGACAGGGGAATTCTGTCCAACGTCCTGACTTTC
CAISEPDRGILSNVLTF
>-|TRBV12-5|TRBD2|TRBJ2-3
TGTGCTAGTGGTTTGGTACTGAGTAGCGGGGGGTTCACAGATACGCAGTATTTT
CASGLVLSSGGFTDTQYF
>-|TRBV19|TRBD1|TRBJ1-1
TGTGCCAGTAGTACACAGGGGAGGTGGGCTGAAGCTTTCTTT
CASSTQGRWAEAFF
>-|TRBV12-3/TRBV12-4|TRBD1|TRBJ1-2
TGTGCCAGCAGCCTGGGGACAGGGTATGGCTACACCTTC
CASSLGTGYGYTF
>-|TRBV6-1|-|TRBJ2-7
TGTGCCAGCAGTTATTGGAGTTCCCTAGACGAGCAGTACTTC
CASSYWSSLDEQYF
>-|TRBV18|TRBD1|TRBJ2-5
TGTGCCAGCTCACCATTGACAGGGGCCGTGGAGACCCAGTACTTC
CASSPLTGAVETQYF
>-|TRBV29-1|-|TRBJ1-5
TGCAGCGTTAGGGCAGGGGTGTTGCAGCCCCAGCATTTT
CSVRAGVLQPQHF
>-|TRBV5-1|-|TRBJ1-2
TGCGCCAGCAGCTTGGTCGGGGATGGCTACACCTTC
CASSLVGDGYTF
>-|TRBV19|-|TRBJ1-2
TGTGCCAGTATAAAGATCGGACAAGGCGGCTATGGCTACACCTTC
CASIKIGQGGYGYTF
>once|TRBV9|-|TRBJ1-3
TGTGCCAGCAGCGAAGGACGGACTAAAGGAAACACCATATATTTT
CASSEGRTKGNTIYF
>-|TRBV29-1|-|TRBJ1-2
TGCAGCGTTTTCAGTAATGATGGCTACACCTTC
CSVFSNDGYTF
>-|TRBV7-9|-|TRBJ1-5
TGTGCCAGCAGCTTGGGGCAGGGTAAGAATCAGCCCCAGCATTTT
CASSLGQGKNQPQHF